This T cell receptor (beta chain) was recorded in a study of identical twins. Germline loops: CDR1 SGHRS, CDR2 YFSETQ. CDR3 length: 14 amino acids. For this clonotype: Its antigen remains unknown.

A universal primer binding site was introduced by template switching. The final cDNA contained unique molecular identifiers. A single record per CDR3 protein comes from TCRdb applying MiXCR to the 5' RACE reads. The sample lists more than 1.5 million distinct CDR3 sequences; around 29% were seen once. Findings and caveats of the study: Invariant T cells like MAIT and iNKT could partly confound the zero-insertion analyses. Without tracking the same donors, conclusions rested on cross-sectional statistical analysis. With abundant cord blood beta clonotypes, insertions were fewer; memory repertoires showed no such pattern.

Sequenced sample: cord blood. The chain uses TRBV5-1 and TRBJ2-1; 7 nucleotides match TRBD2. The J call may not be correct, given that the DNA end is closer to TRBJ2-7. The clonotype was recovered from a newborn girl in good health. The CDR3 bases are TGCGCCAGCAGCTGGACTAGGAGTTACAATGAGCAGTACTTC. Encoded protein: CASSWTRSYNEQYF.